This T cell receptor beta chain was identified during a study of T cells after yellow fever vaccination. Remarks on this clonotype: Its antigen is still unknown.

The study made its TCR cDNA through 5'RACE template switching. That step introduced a universal primer site along with UMIs. In TCRdb, the 5' RACE reads were re-called with MiXCR into one record per CDR3 protein. The sample consists of hundreds of thousands of distinct CDR3 sequences, approximately 15% of them appearing once. Notes on the study in general: On re-exposure, the response was weaker but peaked faster, at day 5 versus 15.

The source of this sequence is a man aged 30-40 years who received the YFV17D yellow fever vaccine. The sequencing used PBMCs, collected on the day of the yellow fever booster vaccination.

CDR3 bases: TGCAGTGCGGGGGTCCTTTCCTACGAGCAGTACTTC. Residues: CSAGVLSYEQYF. The chain recombines TRBV20-1 with TRBJ2-7, with D possibly called TRBD1 or TRBD2 (5 bases each). The germline V and J ends were trimmed by 6 bases and 1 base, with 10 bases remaining between them. Germline CDR1 DFQATT, CDR2 SNEGSKA (reference sequence). The CDR3 is 12 residues long.